The present T cell receptor beta chain was sequenced within a study of T cells in Graves' hyperthyroidism and ophthalmopathy. Used for diagnoses were clinical symptoms, serum thyroxine and TRAb, thyroid ultrasound and orbital computed tomography. Authors of the study amplified TCR beta CDR3 regions from RNA transcripts. HTBI primers were employed in a first-round RT-PCR of the TCR CDR3. TCRdb reprocessed the multiplex PCR reads with MiXCR, giving one entry per CDR3 protein. The profile shows about 600,000 distinct CDR3 sequences, 14% of them singletons. The sequenced material came from blood. The sequence came from a woman between 18 and 30 years old with Graves' ophthalmopathy.

CDR3 sequence reads: CASSFAPHQPQHF. Written as DNA, the CDR3 is TGTGCCAGCAGTTTCGCCCCCCATCAGCCCCAGCATTTT. J is TRBJ1-5 and V is TRBV27; D is ambiguous. The germline gives CDR1 MNHEY, CDR2 SMNVEV (reference sequence). CDR3 length: 13 residues. Trimming pared 3 bases from V and 5 bases from J, leaving 8 bases between.